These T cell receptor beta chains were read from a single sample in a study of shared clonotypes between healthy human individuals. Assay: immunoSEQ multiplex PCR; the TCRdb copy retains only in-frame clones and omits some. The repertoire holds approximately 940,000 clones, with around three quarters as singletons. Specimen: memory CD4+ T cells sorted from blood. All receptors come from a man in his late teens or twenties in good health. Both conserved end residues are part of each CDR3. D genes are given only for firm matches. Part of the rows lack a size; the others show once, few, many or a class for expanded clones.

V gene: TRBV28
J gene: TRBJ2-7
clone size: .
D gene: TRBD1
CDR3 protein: CASSGVPDRGYF
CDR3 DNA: TGTGCCAGCAGTGGCGTACCGGACAGGGGGTACTTC

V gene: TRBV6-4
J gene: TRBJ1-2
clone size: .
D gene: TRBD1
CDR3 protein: CASSDYPRQGGSYTF
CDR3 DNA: TGTGCCAGCAGTGACTATCCCAGACAGGGTGGAAGCTACACCTTC

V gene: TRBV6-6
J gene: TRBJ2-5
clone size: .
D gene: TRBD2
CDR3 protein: CASSLSGGYQETQYF
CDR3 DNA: TGTGCCAGCAGTTTGAGCGGGGGGTACCAAGAGACCCAGTACTTC

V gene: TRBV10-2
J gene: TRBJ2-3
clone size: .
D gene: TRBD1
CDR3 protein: CASRKGAESTDTQYF
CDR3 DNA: TGCGCCAGCAGGAAGGGGGCAGAGAGCACAGATACGCAGTATTTT

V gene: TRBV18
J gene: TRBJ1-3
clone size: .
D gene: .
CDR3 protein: CASSPVTGGSSGNTIYF
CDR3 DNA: TGTGCCAGCTCACCCGTGACAGGTGGAAGCTCTGGAAACACCATATATTTT

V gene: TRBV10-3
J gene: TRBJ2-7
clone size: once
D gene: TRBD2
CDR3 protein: CAIRPGLERSYEQYF
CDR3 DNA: TGTGCCATCAGGCCGGGACTAGAAAGATCCTACGAGCAGTACTTC

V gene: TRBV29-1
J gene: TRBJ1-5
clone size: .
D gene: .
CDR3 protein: CSAGGSNQPQHF
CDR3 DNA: TGCAGCGCGGGGGGTAGCAATCAGCCCCAGCATTTT

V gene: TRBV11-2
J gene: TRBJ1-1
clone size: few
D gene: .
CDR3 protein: CASSYTGTSNTEAFF
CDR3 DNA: TGTGCCAGCAGTTATACCGGGACATCGAACACTGAAGCTTTCTTT

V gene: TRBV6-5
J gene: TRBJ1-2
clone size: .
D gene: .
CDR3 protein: CASSGGGGGYTF
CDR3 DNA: TGTGCCAGCAGTGGGGGTGGCGGAGGCTACACCTTC

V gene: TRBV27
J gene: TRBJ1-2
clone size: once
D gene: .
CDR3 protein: CASSGGPSFYGYTF
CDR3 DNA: TGTGCCAGCAGTGGGGGGCCCTCCTTCTATGGCTACACCTTC

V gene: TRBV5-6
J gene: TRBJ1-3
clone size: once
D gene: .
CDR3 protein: CASSLANVYSGNTIYF
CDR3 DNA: TGTGCCAGCAGCTTGGCTAACGTCTACTCTGGAAACACCATATATTTT

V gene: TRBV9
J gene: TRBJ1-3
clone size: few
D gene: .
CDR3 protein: CASSVGGGNTIYF
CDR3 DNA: TGTGCCAGCAGCGTAGGCGGAGGAAACACCATATATTTT

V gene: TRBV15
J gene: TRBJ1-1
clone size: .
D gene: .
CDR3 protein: CATSRDPGYEAFF
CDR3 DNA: TGTGCCACCAGCAGAGATCCGGGATACGAAGCTTTCTTT

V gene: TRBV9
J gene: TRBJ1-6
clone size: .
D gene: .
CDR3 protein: CASSVAGSDNSPLHF
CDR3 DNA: TGTGCCAGCAGCGTAGCTGGGAGTGATAATTCACCCCTCCACTTT

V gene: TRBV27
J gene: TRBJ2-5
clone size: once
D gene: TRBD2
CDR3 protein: CASSSATSGVPRAQYF
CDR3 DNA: TGTGCCAGCAGTTCCGCGACTAGCGGGGTCCCACGGGCCCAGTACTTC

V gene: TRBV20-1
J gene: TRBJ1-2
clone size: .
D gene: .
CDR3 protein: CSAIEGGYTF
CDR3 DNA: TGCAGTGCTATTGAGGGAGGCTACACCTTC

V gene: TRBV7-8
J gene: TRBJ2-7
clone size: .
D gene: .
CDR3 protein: CASSLSGQLLTHEQYF
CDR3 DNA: TGTGCCAGCAGCTTATCCGGACAGCTCCTAACCCACGAGCAGTACTTC

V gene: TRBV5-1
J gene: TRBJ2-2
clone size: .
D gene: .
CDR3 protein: CASRPGGAGELFF
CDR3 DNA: TGCGCCAGCAGGCCCGGTGGGGCCGGGGAGCTGTTTTTT

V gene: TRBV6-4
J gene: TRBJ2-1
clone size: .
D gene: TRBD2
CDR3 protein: CASSRTSGAYNEQFF
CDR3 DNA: TGTGCCAGCAGTAGGACTAGCGGGGCATACAATGAGCAGTTCTTC

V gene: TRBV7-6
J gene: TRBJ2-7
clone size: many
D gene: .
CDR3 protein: CASSLEAGVSHEQYF
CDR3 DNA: TGTGCCAGCAGCTTAGAGGCAGGGGTTTCCCACGAGCAGTACTTC

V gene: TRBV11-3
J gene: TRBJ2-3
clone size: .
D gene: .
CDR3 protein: CASSPGVGTSTDTQYF
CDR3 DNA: TGTGCCAGCAGCCCCGGGGTAGGGACGAGCACAGATACGCAGTATTTT

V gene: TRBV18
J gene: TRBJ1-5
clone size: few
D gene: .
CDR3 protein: CASSPASNQPQHF
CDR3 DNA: TGTGCCAGCTCACCGGCTAGCAATCAGCCCCAGCATTTT